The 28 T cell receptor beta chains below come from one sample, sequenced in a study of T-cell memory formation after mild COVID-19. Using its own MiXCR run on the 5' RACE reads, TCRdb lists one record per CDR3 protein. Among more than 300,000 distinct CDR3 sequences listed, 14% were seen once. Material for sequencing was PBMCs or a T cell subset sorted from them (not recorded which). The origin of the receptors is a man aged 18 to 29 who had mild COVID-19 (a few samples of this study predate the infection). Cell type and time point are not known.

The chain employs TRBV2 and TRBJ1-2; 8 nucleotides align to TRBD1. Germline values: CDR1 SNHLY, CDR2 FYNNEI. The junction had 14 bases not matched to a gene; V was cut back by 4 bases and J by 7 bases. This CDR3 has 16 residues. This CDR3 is CASSVSLDREPGGYTF. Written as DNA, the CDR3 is TGTGCCAGCAGTGTTTCCTTGGACAGGGAACCCGGTGGCTACACCTTC.

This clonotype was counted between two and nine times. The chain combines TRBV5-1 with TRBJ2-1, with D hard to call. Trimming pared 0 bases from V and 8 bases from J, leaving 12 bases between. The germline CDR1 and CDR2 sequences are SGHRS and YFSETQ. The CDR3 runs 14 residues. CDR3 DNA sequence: TGCGCCAGCAGCTTGGGGGCTGGGGTGCATGAGCAGTTCTTC. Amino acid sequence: CASSLGAGVHEQFF. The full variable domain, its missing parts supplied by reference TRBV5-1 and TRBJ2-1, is KAGVTQTPRYLIKTRGQQVTLSCSPISGHRSVSWYQQTPGQGLQFLFEYFSETQRNKGNFPGRFSGRQFSNSRSEMNVSTLELGDSALYLCASSLGAGVHEQFFGPGTRLTVL.

The CDR3 here is CASSQEPGFYEQYV. DNA for the CDR3: TGCGCCAGCAGCCAGGAGCCAGGGTTCTACGAGCAGTACGTC. V usage is TRBV4-1 and J usage is TRBJ2-7, with a possible D match to TRBD1 (5 bases). Trimming shortened V by 3 bases and J by 3 bases, and 12 bases separated the two germline ends. The CDR3 sequence is 14 residues long. The germline V gene encodes CDR1 MGHRA and CDR2 YSYEKL.

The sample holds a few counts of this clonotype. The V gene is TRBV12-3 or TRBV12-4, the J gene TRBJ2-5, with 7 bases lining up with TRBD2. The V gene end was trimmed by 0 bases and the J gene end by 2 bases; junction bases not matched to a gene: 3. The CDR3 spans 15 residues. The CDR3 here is CASSLAGGSQETQYF. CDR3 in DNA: TGTGCCAGCAGTTTAGCGGGGGGGTCACAAGAGACCCAGTACTTC.

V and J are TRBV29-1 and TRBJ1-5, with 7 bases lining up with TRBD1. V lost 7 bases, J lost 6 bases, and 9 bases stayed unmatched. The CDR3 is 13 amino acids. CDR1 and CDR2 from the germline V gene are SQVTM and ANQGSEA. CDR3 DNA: TGCAGCGCCCTGGAGGGGGCAGGTCAGCCCCAGCATTTT. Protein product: CSALEGAGQPQHF.

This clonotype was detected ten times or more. This CDR3 is CASSFNVQGTGELFF. CDR3 nucleotide sequence: TGTGCCAGCAGCTTTAACGTCCAGGGCACCGGGGAGCTGTTTTTT. J is TRBJ2-2 and V is TRBV7-8, with D tentatively TRBD1 (5 bases). Germline CDR1 and CDR2: SGHVS and FQNEAQ. V lost 3 bases, J lost 4 bases, and 12 bases lay in between. The CDR3 has 15 amino acids. The variable domain in full, completed from reference TRBV7-8 and TRBJ2-2, reads GAGVSQSPRYKVAKRGQDVALRCDPISGHVSLFWYQQALGQGPEFLTYFQNEAQLDKSGLPSDRFFAERPEGSVSTLKIQRTQQEDSAVYLCASSFNVQGTGELFFGEGSRLTVL.

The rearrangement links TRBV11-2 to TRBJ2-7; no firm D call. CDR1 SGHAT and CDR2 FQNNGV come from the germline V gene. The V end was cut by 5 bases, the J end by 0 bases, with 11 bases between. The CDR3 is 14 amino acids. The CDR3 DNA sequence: TGTGCCAGCAGCCCGCGGTTCAGCTCCTACGAGCAGTACTTC. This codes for CASSPRFSSYEQYF.

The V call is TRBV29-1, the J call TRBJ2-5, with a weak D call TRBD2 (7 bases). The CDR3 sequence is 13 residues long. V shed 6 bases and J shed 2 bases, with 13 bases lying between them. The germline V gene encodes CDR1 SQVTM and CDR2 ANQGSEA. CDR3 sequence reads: CSVGGQLQETQYF. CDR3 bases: TGCAGCGTCGGGGGGCAGTTGCAAGAGACCCAGTACTTC.

The CDR3, as DNA: TGTGCCACCCGGCGGAGCTACGAGCAGTACTTC. Translating it yields CATRRSYEQYF. The genes are TRBV6-5 and TRBJ2-7; no clear D gene. V lost 10 bases and J 3 bases, leaving 10 bases between the germline ends. Germline V lookup: CDR1 MNHEY, CDR2 SVGAGI. The CDR3 covers 11 residues.

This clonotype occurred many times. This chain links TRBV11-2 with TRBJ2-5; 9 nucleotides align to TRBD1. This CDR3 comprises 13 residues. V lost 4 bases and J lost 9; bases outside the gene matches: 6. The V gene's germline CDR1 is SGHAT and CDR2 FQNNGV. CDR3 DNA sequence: TGTGCCAGCAGCTCGGACAGGGGAGTGGCCCAGTACTTC. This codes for CASSSDRGVAQYF.

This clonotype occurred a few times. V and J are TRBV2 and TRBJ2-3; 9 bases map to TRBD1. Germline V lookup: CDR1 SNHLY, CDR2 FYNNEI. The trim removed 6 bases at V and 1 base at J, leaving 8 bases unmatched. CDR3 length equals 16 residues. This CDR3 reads CASRGTGGAGTDTQYF. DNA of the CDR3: TGTGCCAGCAGAGGAACAGGGGGCGCCGGCACAGATACGCAGTATTTT.

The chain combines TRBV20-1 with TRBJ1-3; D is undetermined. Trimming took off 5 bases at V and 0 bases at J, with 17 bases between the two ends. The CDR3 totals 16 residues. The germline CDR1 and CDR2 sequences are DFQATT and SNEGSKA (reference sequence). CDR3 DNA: TGCAGTGCTGCTAATACTGGGGATAACTCTGGAAACACCATATATTTT. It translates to CSAANTGDNSGNTIYF.

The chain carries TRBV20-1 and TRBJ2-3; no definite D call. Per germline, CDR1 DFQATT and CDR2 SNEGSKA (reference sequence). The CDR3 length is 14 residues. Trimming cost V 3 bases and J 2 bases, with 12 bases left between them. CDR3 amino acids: CSARKPLVTDTQYF. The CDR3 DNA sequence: TGCAGTGCTAGGAAGCCCCTAGTCACAGATACGCAGTATTTT.

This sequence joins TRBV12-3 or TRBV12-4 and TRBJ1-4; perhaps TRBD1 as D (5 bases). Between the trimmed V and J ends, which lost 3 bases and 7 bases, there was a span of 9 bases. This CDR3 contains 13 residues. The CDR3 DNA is TGTGCCAGCAGTTTCGTGGGGGTTGAAAAACTGTTTTTT. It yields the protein CASSFVGVEKLFF.

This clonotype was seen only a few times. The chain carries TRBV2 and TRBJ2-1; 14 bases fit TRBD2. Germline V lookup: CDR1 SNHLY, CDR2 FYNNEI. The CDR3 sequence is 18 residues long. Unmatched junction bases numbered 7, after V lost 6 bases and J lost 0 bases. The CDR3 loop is CASRGTSGGLISYNEQFF. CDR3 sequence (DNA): TGTGCCAGCAGGGGGACTAGCGGGGGCCTCATCTCCTACAATGAGCAGTTCTTC.

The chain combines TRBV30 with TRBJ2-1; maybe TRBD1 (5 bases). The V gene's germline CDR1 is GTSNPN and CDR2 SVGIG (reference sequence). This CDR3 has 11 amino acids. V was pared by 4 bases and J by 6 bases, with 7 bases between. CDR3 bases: TGTGCCTGGATGACAGTCAATGAGCAGTTCTTC. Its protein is CAWMTVNEQFF. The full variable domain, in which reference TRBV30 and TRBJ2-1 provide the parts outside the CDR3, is SQTIHQWPATLVQPVGSPLSLECTVEGTSNPNLYWYRQAAGRGLQLLFYSVGIGQISSEVPQNLSASRPQDRQFILSSKKLLLSDSGFYLCAWMTVNEQFFGPGTRLTVL.

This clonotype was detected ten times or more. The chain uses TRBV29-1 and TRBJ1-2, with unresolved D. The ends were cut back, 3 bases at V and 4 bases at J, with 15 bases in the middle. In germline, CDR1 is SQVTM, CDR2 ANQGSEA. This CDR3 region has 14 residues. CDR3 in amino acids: CSVDLSQTTYGYTF. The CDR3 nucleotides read TGCAGCGTTGATCTCAGTCAGACCACCTATGGCTACACCTTC.

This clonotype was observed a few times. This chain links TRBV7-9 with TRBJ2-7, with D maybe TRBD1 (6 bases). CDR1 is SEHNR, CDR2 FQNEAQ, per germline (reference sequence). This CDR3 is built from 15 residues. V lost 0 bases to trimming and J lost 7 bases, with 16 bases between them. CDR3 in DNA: TGTGCCAGCAGCTTAGCCCCAGGGGTAGGTGCGGAGCAGTACGTC. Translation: CASSLAPGVGAEQYV.

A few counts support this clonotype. CDR3 protein: CASSLAGQGTYEQYF. Written as DNA, the CDR3 is TGTGCCAGCAGCTTAGCGGGACAGGGAACCTACGAGCAGTACTTC. The genes are TRBV7-8 and TRBJ2-7; 9 nucleotides agree with TRBD1. Germline CDR1 reads SGHVS; CDR2 reads FQNEAQ. The CDR3 length is 15 residues. The V and J ends lost 0 bases and 2 bases, in that order; junction bases with no gene match: 2.

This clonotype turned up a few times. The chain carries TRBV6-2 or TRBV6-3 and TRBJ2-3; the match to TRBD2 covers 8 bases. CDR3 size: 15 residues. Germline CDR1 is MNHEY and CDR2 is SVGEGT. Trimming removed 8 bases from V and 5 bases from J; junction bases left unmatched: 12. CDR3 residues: CASGSAGEGEDTQYF. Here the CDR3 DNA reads TGTGCCAGCGGTTCAGCGGGGGAGGGGGAAGATACGCAGTATTTT.

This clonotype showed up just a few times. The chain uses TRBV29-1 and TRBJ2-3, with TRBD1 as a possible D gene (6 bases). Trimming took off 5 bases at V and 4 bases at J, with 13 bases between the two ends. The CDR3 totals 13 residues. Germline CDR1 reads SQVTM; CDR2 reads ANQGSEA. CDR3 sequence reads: CSVSTGMSDTQYF. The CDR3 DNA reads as TGCAGCGTTTCTACAGGGATGTCAGATACGCAGTATTTT.

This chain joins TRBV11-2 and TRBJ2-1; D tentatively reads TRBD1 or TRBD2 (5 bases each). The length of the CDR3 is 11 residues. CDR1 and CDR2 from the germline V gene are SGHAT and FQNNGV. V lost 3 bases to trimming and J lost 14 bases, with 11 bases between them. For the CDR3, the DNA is TGTGCCAGCAGCTTGGGGCAGGAGGAGTTCTTC. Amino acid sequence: CASSLGQEEFF.

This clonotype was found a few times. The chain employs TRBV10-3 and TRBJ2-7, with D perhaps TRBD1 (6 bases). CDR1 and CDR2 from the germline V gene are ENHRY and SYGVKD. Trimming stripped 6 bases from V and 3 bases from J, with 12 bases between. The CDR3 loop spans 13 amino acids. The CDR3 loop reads CAISEDRYYEQYV. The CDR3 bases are TGTGCCATCAGCGAGGACAGATACTACGAGCAGTACGTC.

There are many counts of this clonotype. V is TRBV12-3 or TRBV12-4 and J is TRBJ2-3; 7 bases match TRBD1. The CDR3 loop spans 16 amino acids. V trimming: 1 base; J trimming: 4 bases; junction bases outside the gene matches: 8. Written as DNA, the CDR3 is TGTGCCAGCAGTTTAGTTCCAGGGGGAAAATCAGATACGCAGTATTTT. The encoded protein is CASSLVPGGKSDTQYF.

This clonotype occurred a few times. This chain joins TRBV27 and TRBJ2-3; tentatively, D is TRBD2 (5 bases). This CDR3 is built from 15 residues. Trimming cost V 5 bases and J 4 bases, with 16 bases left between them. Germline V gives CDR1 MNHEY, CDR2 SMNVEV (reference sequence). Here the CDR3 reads CASSAPSSTSDTQYF. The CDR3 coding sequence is TGTGCCAGCAGTGCCCCTAGCAGCACGTCAGATACGCAGTATTTT.

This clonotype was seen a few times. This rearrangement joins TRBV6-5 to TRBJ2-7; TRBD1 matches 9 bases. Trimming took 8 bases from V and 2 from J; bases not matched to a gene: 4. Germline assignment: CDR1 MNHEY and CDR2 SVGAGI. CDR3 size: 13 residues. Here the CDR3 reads CASRDRGTYEQYV. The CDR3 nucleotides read TGTGCCAGCCGAGACAGGGGGACCTACGAGCAGTACGTC.

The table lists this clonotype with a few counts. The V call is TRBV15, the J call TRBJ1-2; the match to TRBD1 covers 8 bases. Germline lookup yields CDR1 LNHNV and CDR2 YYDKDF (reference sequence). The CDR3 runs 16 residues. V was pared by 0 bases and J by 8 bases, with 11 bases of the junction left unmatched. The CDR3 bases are TGTGCCACCAGCAGAGACCTTGGACAGGGCGGATGGGGCTACACCTTC. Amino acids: CATSRDLGQGGWGYTF. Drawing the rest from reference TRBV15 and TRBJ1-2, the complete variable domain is DAMVIQNPRYQVTQFGKPVTLSCSQTLNHNVMYWYQQKSSQAPKLLFHYYDKDFNNEADTPDNFQSRRPNTSFCFLDIRSPGLGDTAMYLCATSRDLGQGGWGYTFGSGTRLTVV.

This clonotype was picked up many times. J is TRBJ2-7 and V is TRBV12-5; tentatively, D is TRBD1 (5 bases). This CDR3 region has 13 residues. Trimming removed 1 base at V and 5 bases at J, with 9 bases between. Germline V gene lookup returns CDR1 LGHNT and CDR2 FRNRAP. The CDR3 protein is CASGLEGFNEQYF. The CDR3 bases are TGTGCTAGTGGTTTGGAGGGGTTCAACGAGCAGTACTTC.